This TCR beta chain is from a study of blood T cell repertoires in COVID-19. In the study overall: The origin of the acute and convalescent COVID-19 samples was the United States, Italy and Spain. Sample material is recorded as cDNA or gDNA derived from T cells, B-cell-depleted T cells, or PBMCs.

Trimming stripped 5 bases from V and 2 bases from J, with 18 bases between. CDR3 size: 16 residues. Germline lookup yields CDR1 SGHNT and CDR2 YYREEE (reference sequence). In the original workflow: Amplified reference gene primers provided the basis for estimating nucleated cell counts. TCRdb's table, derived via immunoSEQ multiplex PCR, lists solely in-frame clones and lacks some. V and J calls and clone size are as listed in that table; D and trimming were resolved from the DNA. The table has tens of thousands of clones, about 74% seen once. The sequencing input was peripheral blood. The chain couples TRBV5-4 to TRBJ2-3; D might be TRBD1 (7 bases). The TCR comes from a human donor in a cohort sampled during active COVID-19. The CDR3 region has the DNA TGTGCCAGCAGTTTTCGGACAGGAGGGATCACAGATACGCAGTATTTT. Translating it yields CASSFRTGGITDTQYF. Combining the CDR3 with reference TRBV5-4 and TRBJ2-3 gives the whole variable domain ETGVTQSPTHLIKTRGQQVTLRCSSQSGHNTVSWYQQALGQGPQFIFQYYREEENGRGNFPPRFSGLQFPNYSSELNVNALELDDSALYLCASSFRTGGITDTQYFGPGTRLTVL.